This T cell receptor beta chain was identified in a study of cytomegalovirus exposure and HLA in healthy donors (TCRdb year 2017). Regarding the research as a whole: According to an earlier analysis of 550 to 700 of the donors, 200 million or so T cells yielded 120 million or so unique TCR beta sequences and around 280 Gb of sequence data. About 280 gigabases of sequencing data and approximately 92 million unique TCR sequences made up an early release that covered roughly 670 HLA-typed donors. Of the approximately 400 genotyped donors, 81% were placed in the genetic ancestry cluster associated with self-reported Caucasian donors. The study was designed to test whether signatures of past pathogen exposure could be identified by cataloging public T cell receptors. The study profiled the T cell repertoires of under 850 subjects by immunosequencing and related them to cytomegalovirus serostatus. Along with the approximately 650-subject first cohort, a separate validation cohort of over a hundred different subjects was used. To predict cytomegalovirus infection status, the study combined high-throughput TCR immunosequencing, statistical association of individual TCRs with disease status, and machine learning. To study patterns of TCR occurrence, a later analysis re-analyzed previously published TCR beta repertoires from 666 donors and added high-resolution HLA genotyping. The later analysis used no new phenotypic data to find candidate immune exposures, relying instead on TCR beta sequences and their occurrence across donors. In an earlier analysis of around 540 of the donors, high-throughput TCR beta sequencing was used to judge whether each TCR beta V gene segment behaved as functional or pseudogenic. Alongside the repertoire data, information on donor age, sex, ethnicity and CMV serostatus was compiled. In a later genetic analysis, genome-wide SNP genotypes for about 60% of the 666 donors were used, and that subset was treated as a discovery cohort. All discovery cohort repertoires had been generated using a single sequencing platform. Class I and class II HLA loci were covered by the typing at four-digit resolution. Typing coverage differed by locus: A, B, C, DRB1 and DQB1 were typed in about 620-640 donors, DQA1 in 522, DPA1 in some 570, and DPB1 in around 490. Four to six DR-DQ haplotypes were handled as single units for association and clustering, since linkage in the cohort was strong. Among about 370 genotyped donors of the cohort, an average of around 250,000 unique TCR beta nucleotide sequences was sequenced per donor, of which roughly 18% were non-productive. Results the study describes overall, beyond this receptor: A later analysis associated 16,951 TCR beta sequences with specific HLA alleles at a false discovery rate of 0.05. In a later analysis, the rate of TCR association differed among HLA loci, with DRB1 alleles having the most associated TCRs and HLA-C alleles having the fewest. The classifier was reported to diagnose cytomegalovirus status with high specificity and sensitivity in both the original and validation cohorts. A total of fewer than 200 TCR beta chains were listed by the study as associated with cytomegalovirus. In a later analysis, several top co-occurrence clusters were reported to appear linked to parvovirus B19, influenza, CMV and Epstein-Barr virus. CMV serostatus was the only immune exposure information available for the cohort. Broadly in line with IMGT annotations, most TCR beta V segments showed up in productive rearrangements about 90% or about 30% of the time in an earlier analysis of some 590 of the donors. Because HLA typing was unavailable for some donors at each locus, only the typed subset was used in association tests. In a later analysis, most CMV-associated TCR beta chains were found to appear HLA-restricted, with HLA associations seemingly driven largely by CMV exposure. Fewer than 20 rarely observed V segments, including chromosome 9 orphons, were excluded from the earlier analysis of almost 600 of the donors because counts were too low. According to a later genetic analysis, donors in an Asian-associated ancestry cluster had fewer N-insertions in productive TCRs than the roughly 670-donor mean. The 87-base-pair reads could not distinguish some IMGT-functional V segments, including TRBV6-2 and TRBV6-3, so those segments were excluded. A further reported finding was that TCR beta sequences accurately predicted the HLA-A and HLA-B alleles for most subjects in the first cohort. Three of the identified cytomegalovirus-associated TCR beta chains were confirmed in vitro to be specific for cytomegalovirus antigens. While some public TCRs were present in many individuals, most TCR sequences turned up only very rarely across donors. Only TCR beta chains were sequenced in this cohort, and the absence of alpha or paired-chain data limited detectable features. Correlated functional status among segregating V segments might be attributable to linkage disequilibrium, but an unknown experimental factor could not be ruled out. A later analysis found that HLA-associated TCR beta chains were more clonally expanded and had lower generation probabilities than equally common non-associated chains. An association between a missense DCLRE1C variant and V-gene and J-gene trimming of TCR beta chains was found in a later genetic analysis and replicated in an independent cohort. A cluster of highly shared sequence variants was judged likely to be a technical artifact of the sequencing pipeline. Presence/absence analyses assumed roughly uniform sequencing depth across donors, an assumption that may not hold. The authors suggested that the approach could potentially be generalized to other disease states and immunological phenotypes. Assigning TCR associations to individual alleles was difficult when HLA alleles, especially DR and DQ, strongly co-occurred.

With respect to this clone: Its recognized antigen is unknown. No quality values exist for individual bases; no much larger clone is one base distant.

The CDR1 and CDR2 encoded by the germline V gene (reference sequence) are MNHNY and SVGAGI. V is reduced by 5 bases and J by 4 bases, leaving a spacing of 18 bases between them. The CDR3 covers 16 residues, taking in both the cysteine and the phenylalanine. Of all the DNA, just the CDR3 is kept, 48 bases in frame from base 1. Library prep was done by the immunoSEQ multiplex PCR assay. For the multiplex PCR, a mixture combining 60 forward primers for TCR Vbeta segments and 13 reverse primers for TCR Jbeta segments was used. A multiplex PCR assay on genomic DNA amplified the CDR3 region of rearranged TCR beta genes. On the Illumina HiSeq System, the amplified TCR beta libraries were sequenced as 87-base-pair reads. The paper's data handling went like this. A later analysis counted approximately 76 million unique TCR beta chains across the approximately 700 repertoires, and some 11 million of these chains were shared by at least two donors. To remove PCR and sequencing errors, raw reads were error-corrected and collapsed into unique sequences using a nearest-neighbor algorithm that merged closely related sequences. Alignment of CDR3 sequences to IMGT reference sequences was used to assign V, D and J gene segments. Each retained sequence needed at least a six-nucleotide match to both a V gene segment and a J gene segment. Rearrangements were classified as productive when the CDR3 lacked stop codons and remained in frame with V and J, and all other rearrangements were classified as non-productive. Following IMGT convention, CDR3 was defined as the stretch from the second conserved V-encoded cysteine to the conserved J-encoded phenylalanine. The earlier analysis of about 500 of the donors excluded sequences that lacked an unambiguous match to a single V gene segment. In an earlier analysis of about 590 of the donors, a V segment was called functional when productive rearrangements were above 56.7%, and segregating when the standard deviation between donors exceeded 5%. A statistical classification framework was built to diagnose cytomegalovirus status from the catalog of TCR beta chain sequences. V and J gene assignment, in a later analysis, came from comparing TCR nucleotide sequences with IMGT/GENE-DB human TR gene sequences. A later analysis assigned CDR3 sequences and most-parsimonious VDJ recombination scenarios with the TCRdist pipeline. A later analysis defined each TCR beta chain by its CDR3 amino acid sequence plus V-gene family, and excluded reads lacking a unique V-gene family. As a way to deal with suspected cross-contamination and a sequencing artifact, a later analysis dropped approximately 590 nucleotide sequences that were highly shared and had low generation probability. In a later analysis, a clonal expansion index for each public chain was calculated from normalized within-repertoire ranks of inferred template counts. In a later analysis, generation probabilities were computed with a VDJ recombination model fitted to out-of-frame rearrangements, and the resulting probabilities were checked against IGoR. In a later analysis, hypergeometric tests were used to score TCR-TCR, TCR-HLA and TCR-CMV co-occurrence, with a repertoire-size bias correction applied to TCR pairs. False discovery rates were estimated in a later analysis by permuting HLA or CMV assignments 20 times. In a later analysis, co-occurring TCRs were grouped using DBSCAN, and TCRdist sequence similarity was added for clustering within HLA-allele-positive subsets. Repertoires with fewer than 30,000 or more than 120,000 public chains were left out of co-occurrence clustering, as were about 5 repertoires with anomalous nucleotide sharing. TCRdb took over this immuneACCESS table, retaining in-frame rearrangements with V and J assigned. Such tables are incomplete; in checked studies, under half of the missing clones stem from an unresolved V gene, and the remainder is unexplained. D and trimming were read from the DNA, whereas the V and J calls and clone size are those reported in that table. Present in this sample are over 100,000 clones, about three quarters of which were seen just once. 9.5% to 15% of the sample rests with the top ten.

The cohort comprised fewer than 750 healthy bone marrow donors. At the time of sampling, every cohort member was nominally healthy, though immune exposures that went unrecorded were likely present. The donor tested CMV seropositive and was one of the 289 seropositive cohort members. Each donor provided a peripheral blood sample, and peripheral blood mononuclear cells were used for TCR beta sequencing. The Qiagen DNeasy Blood Extraction Kit was used to extract genomic DNA from the blood cell samples. The sequenced material came from PBMCs. This receptor chain uses TRBV6-6 and TRBJ1-3; TRBD1 is a weak D gene call, 5 bases matching. This sequence originates from a middle-aged woman in good health and CMV-seropositive. The DNA sequence is given as TGTGCCAGCAGTCTCCTCAGGGAATGGGAAGGAAACACCATATATTTT. This codes for CASSLLREWEGNTIYF.